The T cell receptor beta chain under discussion was sequenced for a study of PD-1 blockade in classical Hodgkin lymphoma. Points from the study as a whole: Newly diagnosed patients had baseline TCR diversity that was reportedly lower than that of healthy donors.

After autologous stem cell transplantation all patients relapsed, and prior brentuximab vedotin exposure differed between cohorts. Concerning this clone: As yet, its antigen is unknown.

The CDR3 totals 13 residues. Produced via immunoSEQ multiplex PCR; TCRdb's table is partial and in-frame only. This table has fewer than 90,000 clones, more than 85% appearing once. The specimen was peripheral blood mononuclear cells (PBMCs), collected at baseline. V usage is TRBV21-1 and J usage is TRBJ1-2; the listed D gene, TRBD1, was not tested against the DNA. TRBV21-1 is a known pseudogene. This TCR came from a human donor with classical Hodgkin lymphoma. The CDR3: CASSSTGNYGYTF. For the CDR3, the DNA is TGTGCCAGCAGCAGCACAGGGAACTATGGCTACACCTTC.